What follows are 15 T cell receptor beta chains derived from one specimen sequenced in a study of blood T cell repertoires in COVID-19. Produced via immunoSEQ multiplex PCR; TCRdb's table is partial and in-frame only. The data contain 200,000 to 250,000 clones, 80% to 85% of them singletons. The specimen sequenced was peripheral blood. Receptors originate from a woman between 18 and 29 years old with acute or convalescent COVID-19.

This chain links TRBV7-9 with TRBJ1-2; no firm D call. The germline V gene has CDR1 SEHNR and CDR2 FQNEAQ (reference sequence). The CDR3 consists of 13 residues. The V gene lost 5 bases and the J gene lost 6 bases, with 13 bases spanning the gap. The CDR3 protein is CASSPPRRDGYTF. The DNA of the CDR3 is TGTGCCAGCAGCCCGCCCCGTCGAGATGGCTACACCTTC. Full variable domain (rest looked up from reference TRBV7-9 and TRBJ1-2): DTGVSQNPRHKITKRGQNVTFRCDPISEHNRLYWYRQTLGQGPEFLTYFQNEAQLEKSRLLSDRFSAERPKGSFSTLEIQRTEQGDSAMYLCASSPPRRDGYTFGSGTRLTVV.

This sequence joins TRBV6-5 and TRBJ2-1; 9 bases fit TRBD2. Germline CDR1 reads MNHEY; CDR2 reads SVGAGI. Trimming cost V 5 bases and J 4 bases; bases outside gene matches: 3. The CDR3 has 14 amino acids. The CDR3: CASSRLAEYNEQFF. As DNA, the CDR3 is TGTGCCAGCAGTCGACTAGCGGAGTACAATGAGCAGTTCTTC.

This clone was recorded many times. The chain links TRBV7-3 to TRBJ2-1, with no clear D. CDR3 length: 13 amino acids. CDR1 is SGHTA, CDR2 FQGTGA, per germline. The germline V and J ends were trimmed by 0 bases and 4 bases, with 4 bases remaining between them. The CDR3 region is CASSLTEYNEQFF. As DNA, the CDR3 is TGTGCCAGCAGCTTAACTGAGTACAATGAGCAGTTCTTC.

A note on this clone: The sample holds other DNA sequences that translate to the same CDR3. The rearrangement links TRBV30 to TRBJ2-3; D not certain. Trimming took off 2 bases at V and 4 bases at J, with 4 bases between the two ends. Per the germline V gene, CDR1 is GTSNPN and CDR2 is SVGIG (reference sequence). The CDR3 contains 11 residues. The CDR3 DNA is TGTGCCTGGAGTCCAGCAGATACGCAGTATTTT. It codes for CAWSPADTQYF.

About this clone itself: A junction end diverges from the germline sequence, so it may reflect a read error. The genes are TRBV11-3 and TRBJ2-1; TRBD1 matches 7 bases. Germline CDR1 is SGHNT and CDR2 is YENEEA. The CDR3 length is 15 residues. CDR3 sequence: CAGSLETGAYNEQFF. The CDR3 DNA reads as TGTGCCGGCAGCTTAGAAACAGGGGCCTACAATGAGCAGTTCTTC.

The CDR3 bases are TGTGCCAGCAGTATAAAAAGCGGGAGCTACTACGAGCAGTACTTC. It translates to CASSIKSGSYYEQYF. The chain links TRBV27 to TRBJ2-7; 8 bases match TRBD2. The ends lost 5 bases at V and 3 bases at J; junction bases unmatched: 9. Germline V CDR1 and CDR2: MNHEY, SMNVEV (reference sequence). The CDR3 runs 15 residues.

This clone was seen once. This sequence joins TRBV29-1 and TRBJ2-7; D ambiguous. Trimming removed 5 bases from V and 0 bases from J, with 11 bases in between. This CDR3 contains 13 residues. CDR1 and CDR2 (germline): SQVTM, ANQGSEA. DNA of the CDR3: TGCAGCGTTCCAGGCTTGAGCTCCTACGAGCAGTACTTC. Translation gives CSVPGLSSYEQYF.

V is TRBV3-1 (or the pseudogene TRBV3-2) and J is TRBJ2-7, with D possibly TRBD1 on 5 matching bases. The length of the CDR3 is 15 residues. Trimming stripped 2 bases from V and 5 bases from J, with 16 bases between. Germline-derived CDR1 and CDR2 are LGHDT and YNNKEL (reference sequence). The CDR3 coding sequence is TGTGCCAGCAGCCAACCAGGACAAGGGTTGAACGAGCAGTACTTC. This encodes CASSQPGQGLNEQYF.

The chain joins TRBV14 to TRBJ2-1; D remains unclear. The V end lost 4 bases, the J end lost 0 bases, and 7 bases lay between the germline ends. Germline V lookup: CDR1 SGHDN, CDR2 FVKESK. CDR3 length equals 14 residues. The CDR3 is CASSPDSSYNEQFF. The CDR3 nucleotides are TGTGCCAGCAGCCCTGACTCCTCCTACAATGAGCAGTTCTTC.

The chain has TRBV24-1 and TRBJ2-3; D possibly corresponds to TRBD1 (5 bases). Germline values: CDR1 KGHDR, CDR2 SFDVKD. CDR3 size: 15 residues. V was pared by 4 bases and J by 1 base, with 11 bases between. CDR3 protein: CATSEGTGGTDTQYF. The CDR3 nucleotides are TGTGCCACCAGTGAAGGTACAGGCGGCACAGATACGCAGTATTTT.

This rearrangement joins TRBV7-9 to TRBJ2-3, with 8 bases lining up with TRBD2. Germline CDR1 reads SEHNR; CDR2 reads FQNEAQ (reference sequence). The CDR3 extends over 15 amino acids. V trimming: 5 bases; J trimming: 3 bases; junction bases outside the gene matches: 7. The CDR3 region has the DNA TGTGCCAGCAGCATTCCGGGAGGGCCTACAGATACGCAGTATTTT. It encodes CASSIPGGPTDTQYF. The entire variable domain, with the rest obtained from reference TRBV7-9 and TRBJ2-3, is as follows: DTGVSQNPRHKITKRGQNVTFRCDPISEHNRLYWYRQTLGQGPEFLTYFQNEAQLEKSRLLSDRFSAERPKGSFSTLEIQRTEQGDSAMYLCASSIPGGPTDTQYFGPGTRLTVL.

The chain combines TRBV5-6 with TRBJ2-5, with 16 bases that match TRBD2. Per germline, CDR1 SGHDT and CDR2 YYEEEE. The J segment lost 0 bases and the V segment lost 3 bases, leaving 8 bases of the junction unmatched. CDR3 length: 19 residues. As DNA, the CDR3 is TGTGCCAGCAGCTCCCTAACCGGGACTAGCGGGGGGGACCAAGAGACCCAGTACTTC. Protein: CASSSLTGTSGGDQETQYF.

A word on this clone: One end of the junction fails to match germline, which may point to a read error. V gene TRBV5-4 combines with J gene TRBJ2-1; 9 nucleotides match TRBD1. The CDR3 consists of 14 residues. Germline V gene data show CDR1 as SGHNT and CDR2 as YYREEE (reference sequence). The CDR3 sequence: CASSWGDRDNEEFF. The CDR3 nucleotides are TGTGCCAGCAGCTGGGGGGACAGGGACAATGAGGAGTTCTTC.

This clone was detected once. The chain is built from TRBV5-1 and TRBJ1-1, with D possibly matching TRBD1 (6 bases). Germline CDR1 and CDR2: SGHRS and YFSETQ. The CDR3 runs to 14 residues. Trimming took 1 base from V and 2 from J, leaving 9 bases between them. This CDR3 is CASSLSGENTEAFF. For the CDR3, the DNA is TGCGCCAGCAGCTTGTCAGGGGAAAACACTGAAGCTTTCTTT.

Here the CDR3 DNA reads TGCGCCAGCAGCTCCACCGGTATGAACACTGAAGCTTTCTTT. Its translation is CASSSTGMNTEAFF. The V call is TRBV5-1, the J call TRBJ1-1; D remains unclear. The V end lost 3 bases, the J end lost 0 bases, and 9 bases lay between the germline ends. This CDR3 region has 14 residues. From germline, CDR1 is SGHRS and CDR2 YFSETQ.